A single TCR beta chain is shown here with its context. Per the study methods: Researchers report that nucleated cell counts were estimated from reference gene primer amplification. The data were produced by immunoSEQ multiplex PCR, yet TCRdb's version contains in-frame clones alone and is incomplete. V and J calls and clone size are those listed in that table; D and trimming were worked out from the DNA. The table has tens of thousands of clones, approximately 88% seen once. This entry is derived from a study of blood T cell repertoires in COVID-19. Study-level information: Collection of acute and convalescent COVID-19 samples took place in the United States, Italy and Spain. Sample material is recorded as cDNA or gDNA derived from T cells, B-cell-depleted T cells, or PBMCs.

V lost 7 bases and J lost 1; bases outside the gene matches: 8. CDR1 SGHVS and CDR2 FNYEAQ come from the germline V gene. This CDR3 is built from 15 residues. The TCR comes from a human donor in a cohort sampled during active COVID-19. The rearrangement links TRBV7-6 to TRBJ2-5; TRBD2 matches at 8 bases. The sequenced sample consisted of peripheral blood. The CDR3 here is CASTGVAGLQETQYF. CDR3 in DNA: TGTGCCAGCACCGGGGTAGCGGGGCTCCAAGAGACCCAGTACTTC. The full variable domain, rest sourced from reference TRBV7-6 and TRBJ2-5, is GAGVSQSPRYKVTKRGQDVALRCDPISGHVSLYWYRQALGQGPEFLTYFNYEAQQDKSGLPNDRFSAERPEGSISTLTIQRTEQRDSAMYRCASTGVAGLQETQYFGPGTRLLVL.